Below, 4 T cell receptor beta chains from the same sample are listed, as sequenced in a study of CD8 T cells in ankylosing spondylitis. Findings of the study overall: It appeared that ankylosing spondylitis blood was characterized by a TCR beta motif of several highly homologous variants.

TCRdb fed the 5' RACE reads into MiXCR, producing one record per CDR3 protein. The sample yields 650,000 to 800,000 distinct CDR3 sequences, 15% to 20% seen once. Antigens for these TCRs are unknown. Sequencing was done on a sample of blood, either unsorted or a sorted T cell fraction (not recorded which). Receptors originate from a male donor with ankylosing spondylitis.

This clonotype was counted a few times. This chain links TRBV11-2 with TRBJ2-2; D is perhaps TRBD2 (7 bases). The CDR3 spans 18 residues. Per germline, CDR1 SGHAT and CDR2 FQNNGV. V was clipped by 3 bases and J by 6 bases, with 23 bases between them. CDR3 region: CASSFQFGRGGASGELFF. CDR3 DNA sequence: TGTGCCAGCAGCTTTCAGTTCGGAAGGGGGGGGGCCTCCGGGGAGCTGTTTTTT. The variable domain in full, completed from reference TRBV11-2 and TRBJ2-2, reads EAGVAQSPRYKIIEKRQSVAFWCNPISGHATLYWYQQILGQGPKLLIQFQNNGVVDDSQLPKDRFSAERLKGVDSTLKIQPAKLEDSAVYLCASSFQFGRGGASGELFFGEGSRLTVL.

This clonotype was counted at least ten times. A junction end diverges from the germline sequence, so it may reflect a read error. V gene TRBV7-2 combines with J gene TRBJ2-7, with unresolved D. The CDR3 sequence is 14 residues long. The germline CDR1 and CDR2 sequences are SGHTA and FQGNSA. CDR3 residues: CASSLVGVTYEQYF. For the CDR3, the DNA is TGCGCCAGCAGCTTGGTTGGGGTGACCTACGAGCAGTACTTC.

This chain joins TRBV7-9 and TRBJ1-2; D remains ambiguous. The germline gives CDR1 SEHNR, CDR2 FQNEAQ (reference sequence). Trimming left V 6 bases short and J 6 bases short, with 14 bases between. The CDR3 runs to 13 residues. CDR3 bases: TGTGCCAGCAGTCGCGACGAGGAGAATGGCTACACCTTC. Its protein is CASSRDEENGYTF.

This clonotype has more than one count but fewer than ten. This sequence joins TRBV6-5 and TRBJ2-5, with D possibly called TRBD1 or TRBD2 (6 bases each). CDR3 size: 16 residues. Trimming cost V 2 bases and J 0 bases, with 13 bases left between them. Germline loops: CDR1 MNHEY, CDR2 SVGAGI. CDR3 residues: CASSYVRGQYQETQYF. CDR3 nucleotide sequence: TGTGCCAGCAGTTACGTACGGGGGCAGTACCAAGAGACCCAGTACTTC.